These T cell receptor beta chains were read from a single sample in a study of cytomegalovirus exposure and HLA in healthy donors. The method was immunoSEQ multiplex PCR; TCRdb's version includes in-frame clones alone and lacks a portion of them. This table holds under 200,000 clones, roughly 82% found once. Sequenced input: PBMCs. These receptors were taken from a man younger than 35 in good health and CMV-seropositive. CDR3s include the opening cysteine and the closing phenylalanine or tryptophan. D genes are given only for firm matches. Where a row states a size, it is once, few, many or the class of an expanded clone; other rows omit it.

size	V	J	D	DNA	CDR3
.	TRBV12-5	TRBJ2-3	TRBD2	TGTGCTAGTGGTCTCTCAAGCGGGAGGTACACAGATACGCAGTATTTT	CASGLSSGRYTDTQYF
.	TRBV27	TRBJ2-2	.	TGTGCCAGCATTAAGACTGGGAACACCGGGGAGCTGTTTTTT	CASIKTGNTGELFF
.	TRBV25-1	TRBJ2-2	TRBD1	TGTGCCAGCAGTCGGACAGGGGACACCGGGGAGCTGTTTTTT	CASSRTGDTGELFF
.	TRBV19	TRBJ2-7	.	TGTGCCAGTAATCGGGGTTACGAGCAGTACTTC	CASNRGYEQYF
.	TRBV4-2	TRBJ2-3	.	TGTGCCAGCAGCCAAGAAGGGGCGGCGGCAGATACGCAGTATTTT	CASSQEGAAADTQYF
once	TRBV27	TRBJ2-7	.	TGTGCCAGCATTTCGCTAGACTACGAGCAGTACTTC	CASISLDYEQYF
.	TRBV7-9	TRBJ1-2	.	TGTGCCAGCAGCGAAGGCCTAGCCACTAACTATGGCTACACCTTC	CASSEGLATNYGYTF
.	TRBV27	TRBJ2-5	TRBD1	TGTGCCAGCGGAATTGACAGGGGTGAGACCCAGTACTTC	CASGIDRGETQYF
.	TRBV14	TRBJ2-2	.	TGTGCCAGCAGCCAATGGGGAGTCGACACCGGGGAGCTGTTTTTT	CASSQWGVDTGELFF
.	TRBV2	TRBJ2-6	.	TGTGCCAGCAGTGAAGACGGGGTAGGGGCCAACGTCCTGACTTTC	CASSEDGVGANVLTF
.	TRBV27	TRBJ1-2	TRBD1	TGTGCCAGCAGCCGGACAGGGATTGGCTACACCTTC	CASSRTGIGYTF
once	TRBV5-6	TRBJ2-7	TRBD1	TGTGCCAGCACCGGGCGGGGACAGGGCTACGAGCAGTACTTC	CASTGRGQGYEQYF
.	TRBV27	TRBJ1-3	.	TGTGCCAGCAGTTTAGGGCAGTTTTCTAACACCATATATTTT	CASSLGQFSNTIYF
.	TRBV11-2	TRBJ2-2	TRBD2	TGTGCCAGCAGCTTAGTTTGGACTAGCCCCCCCGGGGAGCTGTTTTTT	CASSLVWTSPPGELFF
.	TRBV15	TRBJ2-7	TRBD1	TGTGCCACCAGTTCCCGACCGGGACAGGGTGGTGTGCAGTACTTC	CATSSRPGQGGVQYF
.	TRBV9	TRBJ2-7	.	TGTGCCAGCAGCGAGACGATGGGGAGTGGCGCCGAGCAGTACTTC	CASSETMGSGAEQYF
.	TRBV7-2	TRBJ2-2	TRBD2	TGTGCCAGCAGCCTAGCCGGACTAGCGGGCTTCACCGGGGAGCTGTTTTTT	CASSLAGLAGFTGELFF
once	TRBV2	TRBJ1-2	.	TGTGCCAGCAGTGAGAGGCAGTTCTATGGCTACACCTTC	CASSERQFYGYTF
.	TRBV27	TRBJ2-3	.	TGTGCCAGCAGTTTGTTACTTTCAGATACGCAGTATTTT	CASSLLLSDTQYF
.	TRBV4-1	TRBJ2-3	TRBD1	TGCGCCAGCAGCCAAAATATTATCGGACAGGGGTTATTGACGCAGTATTTT	CASSQNIIGQGLLTQYF
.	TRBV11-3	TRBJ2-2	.	TGTGCCAGCAGCTTAGTTAGCGGTACCGGGGAGCTGTTTTTT	CASSLVSGTGELFF
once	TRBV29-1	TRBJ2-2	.	TGCAGCGCAGAGGTGGTCGGGGCCGGGGAGCTGTTTTTT	CSAEVVGAGELFF
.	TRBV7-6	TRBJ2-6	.	TGTGCCAGCAGGGAGAGCTCTGGGGCCAACGTCCTGACTTTC	CASRESSGANVLTF
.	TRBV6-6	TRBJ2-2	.	TGTGCCAGCAGTTCAAACACCGGGGAGCTGTTTTTT	CASSSNTGELFF
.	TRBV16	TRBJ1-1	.	TGTGCCAGCAGCCAATCGGGAGGGAGAGCTTTCTTT	CASSQSGGRAFF
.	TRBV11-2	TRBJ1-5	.	TGTGCCAGCAGTACAGGGCTCAATCAGCCCCAGCATTTT	CASSTGLNQPQHF
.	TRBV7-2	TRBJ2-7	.	TGTGCCAGCAGCTTACAGCGGTTAAGCTCCTACGAGCAGTACTTC	CASSLQRLSSYEQYF
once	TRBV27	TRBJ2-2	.	TGTGCCAGCAGCCCGGGGGACGAAGAGACCGCGAACACCGGGGAGCTGTTTTTT	CASSPGDEETANTGELFF
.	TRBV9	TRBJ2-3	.	TGTGCCAGTACTAGGATTACCACCGTGGGAGATACGCAGTATTTT	CASTRITTVGDTQYF
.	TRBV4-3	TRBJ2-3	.	TGCGCCAGCAGCCAAGAGCGGGGCAGGACAATGTATTTT	CASSQERGRTMYF